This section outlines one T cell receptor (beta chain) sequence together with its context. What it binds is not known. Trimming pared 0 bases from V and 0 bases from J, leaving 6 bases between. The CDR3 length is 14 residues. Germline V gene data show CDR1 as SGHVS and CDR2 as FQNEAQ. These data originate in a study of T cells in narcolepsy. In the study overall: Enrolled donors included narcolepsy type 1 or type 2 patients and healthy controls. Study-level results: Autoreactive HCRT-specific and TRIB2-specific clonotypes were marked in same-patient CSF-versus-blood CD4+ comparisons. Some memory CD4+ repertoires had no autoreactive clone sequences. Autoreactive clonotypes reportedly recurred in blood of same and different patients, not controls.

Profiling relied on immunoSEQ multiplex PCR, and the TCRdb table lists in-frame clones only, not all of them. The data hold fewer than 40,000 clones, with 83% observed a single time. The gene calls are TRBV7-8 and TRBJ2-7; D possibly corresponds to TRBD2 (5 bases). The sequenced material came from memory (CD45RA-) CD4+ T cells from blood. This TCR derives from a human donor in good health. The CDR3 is CASSLAGSSYEQYF. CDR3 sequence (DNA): TGTGCCAGCAGCTTAGCGGGGAGCTCCTACGAGCAGTACTTC.